The 23 T cell receptor beta chains listed next were all sequenced from one sample in a study of T cells in placental villitis. Amplification of TCR-beta CDR3 regions from genomic DNA was performed with the immunoSEQ v4 bias-controlled multiplex PCR assay, which was run blinded to group allocation. The table comes from immuneACCESS by way of TCRdb, which keeps in-frame sequences with V and J called. Part of the clones is missing from these tables; in studies checked, under half for an unresolved V gene and the rest for unknown reasons. This sample is represented by approximately 780 clones; just under 98% of them were singletons. The ten biggest clones cover less than 4% of the sample. Sequenced material: placental tissue containing maternal and fetal cells. The receptors here all came from a human donor in good health; the placental T cells may come from both mother and fetus.

V and J are TRBV11-2 and TRBJ2-1; D ambiguous. CDR1 is SGHAT and CDR2 is FQNNGV in the germline V gene. This CDR3 spans 14 amino acids. V was trimmed by 1 base and J by 5 bases, leaving 9 bases between them. This CDR3 is CASSLVRHNNEQFF. The CDR3 coding sequence is TGTGCCAGCAGCTTAGTTCGACACAACAATGAGCAGTTCTTC.

V gene TRBV30 combines with J gene TRBJ2-3, with 12 bases matching TRBD2. The CDR3 totals 16 residues. The germline gives CDR1 GTSNPN, CDR2 SVGIG (reference sequence). The ends lost 2 bases at V and 7 bases at J; junction bases unmatched: 10. The chain's CDR3 is CAWSTTSGSPGYTQYF. The DNA for the CDR3 is TGTGCCTGGAGTACGACTAGCGGGAGTCCGGGTTATACGCAGTATTTT.

About this clone itself: Germline is not matched at one junction end, which may reflect a read error. The chain joins TRBV19 to TRBJ2-1; possibly TRBD2 for D (6 bases). This CDR3 contains 15 residues. Germline V lookup: CDR1 LNHDA, CDR2 SQIVND (reference sequence). CDR3 residues: CASRIAESSYNEQFF. Here the CDR3 DNA reads TGTGCCAGTAGGATAGCGGAGAGCTCCTACAATGAGCAGTTCTTC.

This chain connects TRBV7-9 to TRBJ2-7; 7 nucleotides agree with TRBD2. The CDR3 is made up of 14 amino acids. J was trimmed by 0 bases and V by 1 base; bases with no gene match: 0. From germline, CDR1 is SEHNR and CDR2 FQNEAQ (reference sequence). CDR3 region: CASSLGTSSYEQYF. The CDR3 coding sequence is TGTGCCAGCAGCTTAGGGACTAGCTCCTACGAGCAGTACTTC.

The V gene is TRBV4-3, the J gene TRBJ2-1, with TRBD2 as a possible D gene (7 bases). Per the germline V gene, CDR1 is LGHNA and CDR2 is YSLEER. V lost 3 bases and J lost 4, with 10 bases in between. The CDR3 has 14 residues. The CDR3 loop reads CASSQGRGYNEQFF. The DNA of the CDR3 is TGCGCCAGCAGCCAGGGGAGGGGGTACAATGAGCAGTTCTTC.

The chain combines TRBV19 with TRBJ2-1; D is uncertain. V was trimmed by 0 bases and J by 3 bases, leaving 12 bases between them. Germline V gene data show CDR1 as LNHDA and CDR2 as SQIVND (reference sequence). This CDR3 contains 16 residues. CDR3 DNA: TGTGCCAGTAGTATAGATTGGCAGGCACGCTACAATGAGCAGTTCTTC. This encodes CASSIDWQARYNEQFF.

CDR3 bases: TGTGCCAGCTCTTTAGCGGCGTACAATGAGCAGTTCTTC. Its translation is CASSLAAYNEQFF. The chain employs TRBV6-4 and TRBJ2-1; possibly TRBD2 for D (6 bases). The V gene's germline CDR1 is MRHNA and CDR2 SNTAGT. This CDR3 is 13 amino acids long. The V end lost 8 bases, the J end lost 4 bases, and 12 bases lay between the germline ends.

The chain recombines TRBV11-3 with TRBJ2-2; 13 positions match TRBD2. Germline CDR1 SGHNT, CDR2 YENEEA. V shed 4 bases, J shed 9 bases, and the junction held 2 bases outside the gene matches. CDR3 size: 14 residues. CDR3 coding DNA: TGTGCCAGCAGCTGGACTAGCGGGAGCAGGGAGCTGTTTTTT. It translates to CASSWTSGSRELFF.

V gene TRBV19 combines with J gene TRBJ2-4, with TRBD2 matching 9 bases. This CDR3 is built from 16 residues. Trimming at V came to 8 bases and at J to 2 bases, leaving 10 bases not matched to a gene. CDR1 and CDR2 (germline): LNHDA, SQIVND (reference sequence). CDR3 amino acids: CASSPTSGQTKNIQYF. The CDR3 nucleotides read TGTGCCAGTTCCCCGACTAGCGGACAGACCAAAAACATTCAGTACTTC.

This chain uses TRBV11-3 with TRBJ2-2; D gene ambiguous. Per germline, CDR1 SGHNT and CDR2 YENEEA. The length of the CDR3 is 12 residues. Trimming pared 2 bases from V and 7 bases from J, leaving 5 bases between. CDR3 bases: TGTGCCAGCAGCTTAATTTTCGGGGAGCTGTTTTTT. It translates to CASSLIFGELFF.

The gene calls are TRBV5-4 and TRBJ1-2; D is possibly TRBD1 (6 bases). The germline V and J ends were trimmed by 4 bases and 5 bases, with 9 bases remaining between them. The CDR3 consists of 12 residues. Germline CDR1 SGHNT, CDR2 YYREEE (reference sequence). This CDR3 is CASSPGHYGYTF. The CDR3 nucleotides are TGTGCCAGCAGCCCGGGACATTATGGCTACACCTTC.

This chain joins TRBV6-4 and TRBJ2-3; D uncertain. This CDR3 is 13 amino acids long. Trimming stripped 2 bases from V and 7 bases from J, with 10 bases between. The germline V gene encodes CDR1 MRHNA and CDR2 SNTAGT. The CDR3 sequence is CASSDDHMNTQYF. The CDR3 nucleotides are TGTGCCAGCAGTGACGACCATATGAATACGCAGTATTTT.

V gene TRBV6-5 combines with J gene TRBJ1-6; D gene unclear. Germline-derived CDR1 and CDR2 are MNHEY and SVGAGI. V lost 6 bases to trimming and J lost 7 bases, with 13 bases between them. The length of the CDR3 is 14 residues. This CDR3 is CASREEGRNSPLHF. The CDR3 DNA reads TGTGCCAGCAGGGAGGAGGGCCGAAATTCACCCCTCCACTTT.

The rearrangement uses TRBV10-2 and TRBJ2-2; D is undetermined. Trimming stripped 6 bases from V and 1 base from J, with 3 bases between. There are 12 residues in the CDR3. CDR1 is WSHSY, CDR2 SAAADI, per germline. The CDR3 coding sequence is TGCGCCAGCAGACAGAACACCGGGGAGCTGTTTTTT. Protein sequence: CASRQNTGELFF.

CDR3 protein: CASSLGSYNEQFF. DNA of the CDR3: TGTGCCAGCAGCTTAGGCTCCTACAATGAGCAGTTCTTC. The V and J genes are TRBV7-9 and TRBJ2-1; D ambiguous. From germline, CDR1 is SEHNR and CDR2 FQNEAQ (reference sequence). CDR3 length: 13 residues. The ends were cut back, 1 base at V and 0 bases at J, with 1 base in the middle.

The rearrangement links TRBV6-5 to TRBJ2-3; D gene ambiguous. CDR3 length: 14 residues. The germline gives CDR1 MNHEY, CDR2 SVGAGI. The V end lost 2 bases, the J end lost 4 bases, and 10 bases lay between the germline ends. The CDR3 protein is CASSYGVEADTQYF. CDR3 DNA sequence: TGTGCCAGCAGTTACGGGGTGGAAGCAGATACGCAGTATTTT.

The CDR3 here is CASSLATGTGNTF. CDR3 DNA: TGTGCCAGCAGTTTAGCAACCGGGACTGGGAACACCTTC. The chain has TRBV12-3 or TRBV12-4 and TRBJ1-2, with D tentatively TRBD1 (5 bases). Trimming pared 0 bases from V and 12 bases from J, leaving 14 bases between. This CDR3 spans 13 amino acids.

The V gene is TRBV24-1, the J gene TRBJ1-2; no clear D. The CDR3 runs to 12 residues. V was pared by 4 bases and J by 7 bases, with 9 bases between. The germline gives CDR1 KGHDR, CDR2 SFDVKD. CDR3 protein: CATSEWGGGYTF. The CDR3 DNA is TGTGCCACCAGTGAATGGGGTGGTGGCTACACCTTC.

This clone was seen once. The chain joins TRBV6-5 to TRBJ2-4; tentative D call: TRBD2 (5 bases). Looked up from germline, CDR1 is MNHEY and CDR2 is SVGAGI. Trimming removed 0 bases from V and 2 bases from J, with 8 bases in between. The CDR3 length is 15 residues. The CDR3 loop reads CASSYSTGTKNIQYF. CDR3 DNA sequence: TGTGCCAGCAGTTACTCGACCGGGACCAAAAACATTCAGTACTTC.

V and J are TRBV6-1 and TRBJ1-4; no clear D gene. CDR3 length: 15 residues. The germline V and J ends were trimmed by 3 bases and 0 bases, with 8 bases remaining between them. Germline CDR1 reads MNHNS; CDR2 reads SASEGT. Here the CDR3 DNA reads TGTGCCAGCAGTGAGGGGTCGGCAACTAATGAAAAACTGTTTTTT. It encodes CASSEGSATNEKLFF.

This clone was seen once. The J gene is TRBJ2-1, the V gene TRBV27, with a possible D match to TRBD2 (6 bases). Germline V gene lookup returns CDR1 MNHEY and CDR2 SMNVEV (reference sequence). The germline V and J ends were trimmed by 3 bases and 6 bases, with 9 bases remaining between them. CDR3 length: 13 amino acids. The CDR3 protein is CASSFGGSNEQFF. CDR3 sequence (DNA): TGTGCCAGCAGTTTCGGGGGTTCCAATGAGCAGTTCTTC.

V usage is TRBV5-1 and J usage is TRBJ2-1; 10 bases map to TRBD2. The V segment lost 0 bases and the J segment 8 bases; nucleotides outside the gene matches: 8. The CDR3 extends over 16 amino acids. Germline CDR1 SGHRS, CDR2 YFSETQ. The CDR3 here is CASSLEGLAGVDEQFF. For the CDR3, the DNA is TGCGCCAGCAGCTTGGAGGGTCTAGCGGGAGTTGATGAGCAGTTCTTC.

The gene calls are TRBV13 and TRBJ1-2, with D hard to call. The CDR3 consists of 14 residues. Trimming pared 1 base from V and 4 bases from J, leaving 10 bases between. Per the germline V gene, CDR1 is PRHDT and CDR2 is FYEKMQ (reference sequence). The CDR3 nucleotides are TGTGCCAGCAGCTTAGCGCGGGTGCCCTATGGCTACACCTTC. Translation: CASSLARVPYGYTF.